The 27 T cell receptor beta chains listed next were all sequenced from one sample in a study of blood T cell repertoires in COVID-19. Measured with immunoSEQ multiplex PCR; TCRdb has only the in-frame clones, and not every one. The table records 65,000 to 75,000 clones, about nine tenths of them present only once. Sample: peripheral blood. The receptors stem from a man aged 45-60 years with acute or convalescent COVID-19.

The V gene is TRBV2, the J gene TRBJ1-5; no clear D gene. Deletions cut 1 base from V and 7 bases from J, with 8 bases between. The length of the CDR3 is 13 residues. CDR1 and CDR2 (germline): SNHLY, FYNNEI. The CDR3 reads CASSEGRFQPQHF. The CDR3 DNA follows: TGTGCCAGCAGTGAAGGGAGGTTCCAGCCCCAGCATTTT.

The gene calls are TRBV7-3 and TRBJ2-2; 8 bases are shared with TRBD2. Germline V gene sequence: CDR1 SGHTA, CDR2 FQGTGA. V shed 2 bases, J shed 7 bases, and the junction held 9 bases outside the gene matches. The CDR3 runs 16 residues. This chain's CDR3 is CASSLQAGAGYGELFF. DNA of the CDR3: TGTGCCAGCAGCTTACAAGCGGGGGCGGGGTACGGGGAGCTGTTTTTT.

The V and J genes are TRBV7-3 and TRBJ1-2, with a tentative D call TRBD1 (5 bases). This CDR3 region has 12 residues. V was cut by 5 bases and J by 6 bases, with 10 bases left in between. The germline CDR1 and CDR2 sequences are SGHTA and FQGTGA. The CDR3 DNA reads TGTGCCAGCAGCCGGGGCGGGGATGGCTACACCTTC. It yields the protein CASSRGGDGYTF.

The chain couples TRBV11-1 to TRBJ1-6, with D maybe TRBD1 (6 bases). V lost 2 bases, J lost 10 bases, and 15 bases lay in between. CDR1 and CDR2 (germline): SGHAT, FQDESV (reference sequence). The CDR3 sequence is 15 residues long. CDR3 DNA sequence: TGTGCCAGCAGCTTACGAGAGGGGGTCGGGTCACCCCTCCACTTT. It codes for CASSLREGVGSPLHF.

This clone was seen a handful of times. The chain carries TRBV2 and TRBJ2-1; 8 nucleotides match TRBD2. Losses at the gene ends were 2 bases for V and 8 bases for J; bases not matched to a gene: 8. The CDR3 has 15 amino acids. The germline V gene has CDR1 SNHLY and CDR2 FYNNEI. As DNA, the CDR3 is TGTGCCAGCAGTGAACTCAGCGGGAGAAAGGATGAGCAGTTCTTC. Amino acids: CASSELSGRKDEQFF.

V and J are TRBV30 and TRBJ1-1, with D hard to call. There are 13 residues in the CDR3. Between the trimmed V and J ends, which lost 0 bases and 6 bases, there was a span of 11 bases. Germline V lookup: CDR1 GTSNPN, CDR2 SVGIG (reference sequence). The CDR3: CAWSVAEGAEAFF. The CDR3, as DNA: TGTGCCTGGAGTGTAGCAGAGGGCGCTGAAGCTTTCTTT.

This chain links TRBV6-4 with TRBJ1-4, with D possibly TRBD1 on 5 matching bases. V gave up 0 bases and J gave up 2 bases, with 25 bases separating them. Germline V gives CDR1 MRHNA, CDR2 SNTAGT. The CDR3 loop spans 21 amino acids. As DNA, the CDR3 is TGTGCCAGCAGTGACTCCCCAGGATCAGGGTTGCGTTTGTTGACTAATGAAAAACTGTTTTTT. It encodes CASSDSPGSGLRLLTNEKLFF.

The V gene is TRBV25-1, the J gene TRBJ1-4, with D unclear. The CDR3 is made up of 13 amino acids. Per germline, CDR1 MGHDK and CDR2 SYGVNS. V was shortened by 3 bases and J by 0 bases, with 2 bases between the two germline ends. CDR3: CASSDSTNEKLFF. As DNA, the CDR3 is TGTGCCAGCAGTGACTCAACTAATGAAAAACTGTTTTTT.

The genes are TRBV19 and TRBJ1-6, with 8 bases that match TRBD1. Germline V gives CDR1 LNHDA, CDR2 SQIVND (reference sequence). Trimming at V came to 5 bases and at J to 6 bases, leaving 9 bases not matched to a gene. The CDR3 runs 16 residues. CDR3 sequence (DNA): TGTGCCAGTAGTCTCCAGGCAGGGGGCGGTAATTCACCCCTCCACTTT. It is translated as CASSLQAGGGNSPLHF.

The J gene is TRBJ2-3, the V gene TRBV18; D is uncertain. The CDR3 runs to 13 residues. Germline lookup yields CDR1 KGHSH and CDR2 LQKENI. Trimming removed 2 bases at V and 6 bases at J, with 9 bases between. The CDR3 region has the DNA TGTGCCAGCTCACCAGAACTCCCGGATACGCAGTATTTT. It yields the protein CASSPELPDTQYF.

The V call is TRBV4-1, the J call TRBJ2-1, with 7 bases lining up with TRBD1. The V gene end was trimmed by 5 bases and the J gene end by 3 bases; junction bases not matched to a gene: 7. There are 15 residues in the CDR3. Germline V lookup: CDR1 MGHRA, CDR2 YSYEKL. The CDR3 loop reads CASSEAPGGYNEQFF. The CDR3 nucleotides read TGCGCCAGCAGCGAAGCCCCAGGGGGCTACAATGAGCAGTTCTTC.

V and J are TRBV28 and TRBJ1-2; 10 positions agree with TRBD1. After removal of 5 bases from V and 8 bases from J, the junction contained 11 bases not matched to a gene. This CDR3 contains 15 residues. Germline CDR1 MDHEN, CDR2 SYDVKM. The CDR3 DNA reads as TGTGCCAGCAGTGAGGGACAGGGGTCGAGCTCAGGCTACACCTTC. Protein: CASSEGQGSSSGYTF.

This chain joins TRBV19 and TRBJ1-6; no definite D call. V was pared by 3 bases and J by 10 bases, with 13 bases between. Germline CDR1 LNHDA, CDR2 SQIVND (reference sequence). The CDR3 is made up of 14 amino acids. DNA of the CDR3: TGTGCCAGTAGTATGGGCTTCTCGAGCTCACCCCTCCACTTT. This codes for CASSMGFSSSPLHF.

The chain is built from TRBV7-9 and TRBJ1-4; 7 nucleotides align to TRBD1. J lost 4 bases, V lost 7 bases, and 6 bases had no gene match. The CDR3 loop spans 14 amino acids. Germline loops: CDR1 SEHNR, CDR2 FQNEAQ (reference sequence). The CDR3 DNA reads TGTGCCAGCACGCTGACAGGGATTAATGAAAAACTGTTTTTT. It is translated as CASTLTGINEKLFF.

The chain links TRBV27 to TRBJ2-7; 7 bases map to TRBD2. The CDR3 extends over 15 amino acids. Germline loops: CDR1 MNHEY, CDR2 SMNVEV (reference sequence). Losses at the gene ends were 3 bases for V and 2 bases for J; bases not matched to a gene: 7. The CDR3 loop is CASSFLAEGPYEQYF. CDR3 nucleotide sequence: TGTGCCAGCAGTTTTCTAGCGGAGGGTCCCTACGAGCAGTACTTC.

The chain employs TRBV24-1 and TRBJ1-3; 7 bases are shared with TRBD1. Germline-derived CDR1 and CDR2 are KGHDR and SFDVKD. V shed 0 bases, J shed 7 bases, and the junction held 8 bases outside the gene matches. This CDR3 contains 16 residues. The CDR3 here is CATSDLRNRGRNTIYF. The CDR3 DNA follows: TGTGCCACCAGTGATTTGCGTAACAGGGGAAGGAACACCATATATTTT.

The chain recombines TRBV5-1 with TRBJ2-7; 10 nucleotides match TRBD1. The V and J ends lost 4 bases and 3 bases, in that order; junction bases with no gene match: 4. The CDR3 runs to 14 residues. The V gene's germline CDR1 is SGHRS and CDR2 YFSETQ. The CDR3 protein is CASSKTGGDYEQYV. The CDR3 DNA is TGCGCCAGCAGCAAGACAGGGGGCGACTACGAGCAGTACGTC.

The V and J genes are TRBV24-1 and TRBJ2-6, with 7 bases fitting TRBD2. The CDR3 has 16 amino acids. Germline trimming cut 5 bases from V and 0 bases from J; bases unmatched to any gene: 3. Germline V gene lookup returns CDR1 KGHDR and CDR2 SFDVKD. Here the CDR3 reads CATSGGGTSGANVLTF. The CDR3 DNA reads TGTGCCACCAGTGGGGGAGGGACCTCTGGGGCCAACGTCCTGACTTTC.

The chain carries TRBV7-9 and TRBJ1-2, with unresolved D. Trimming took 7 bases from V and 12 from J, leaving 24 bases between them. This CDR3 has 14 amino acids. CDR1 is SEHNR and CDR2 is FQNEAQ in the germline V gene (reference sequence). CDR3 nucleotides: TGTGCCAGCACCCACCCTAGCTGGGAGGCCCCGCACACCTTC. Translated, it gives CASTHPSWEAPHTF.

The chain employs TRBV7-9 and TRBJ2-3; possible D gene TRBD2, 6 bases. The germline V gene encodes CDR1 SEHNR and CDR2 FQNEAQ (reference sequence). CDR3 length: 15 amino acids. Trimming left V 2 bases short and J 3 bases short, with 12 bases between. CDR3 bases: TGTGCCAGCAGCTTACGGCGGGGATCTACAGATACGCAGTATTTT. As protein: CASSLRRGSTDTQYF.

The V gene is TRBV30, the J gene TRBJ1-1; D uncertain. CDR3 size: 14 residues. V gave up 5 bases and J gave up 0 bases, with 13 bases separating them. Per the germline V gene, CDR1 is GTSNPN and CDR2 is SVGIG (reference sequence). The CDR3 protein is CAWGRGNMNTEAFF. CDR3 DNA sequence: TGTGCCTGGGGGCGAGGCAACATGAACACTGAAGCTTTCTTT.

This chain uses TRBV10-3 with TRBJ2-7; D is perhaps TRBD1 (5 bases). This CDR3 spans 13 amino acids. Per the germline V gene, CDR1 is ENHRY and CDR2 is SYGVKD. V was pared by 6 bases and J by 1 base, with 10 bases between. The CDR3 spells CAIRMDTSYEQYV. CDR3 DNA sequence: TGTGCCATCAGGATGGACACTTCCTACGAGCAGTACGTC.

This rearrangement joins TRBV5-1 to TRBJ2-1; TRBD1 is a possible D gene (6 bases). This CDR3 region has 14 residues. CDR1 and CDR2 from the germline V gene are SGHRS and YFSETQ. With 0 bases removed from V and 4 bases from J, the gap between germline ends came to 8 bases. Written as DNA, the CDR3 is TGCGCCAGCAGCTTGGGACAGGTATACAATGAGCAGTTCTTC. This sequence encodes CASSLGQVYNEQFF. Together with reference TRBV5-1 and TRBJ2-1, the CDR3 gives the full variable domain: KAGVTQTPRYLIKTRGQQVTLSCSPISGHRSVSWYQQTPGQGLQFLFEYFSETQRNKGNFPGRFSGRQFSNSRSEMNVSTLELGDSALYLCASSLGQVYNEQFFGPGTRLTVL.

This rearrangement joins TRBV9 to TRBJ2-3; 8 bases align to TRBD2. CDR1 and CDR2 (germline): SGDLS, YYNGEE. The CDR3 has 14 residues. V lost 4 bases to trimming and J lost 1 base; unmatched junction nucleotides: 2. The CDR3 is CASSRSGGTDTQYF. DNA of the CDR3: TGTGCCAGCAGCCGTAGCGGGGGCACAGATACGCAGTATTTT.

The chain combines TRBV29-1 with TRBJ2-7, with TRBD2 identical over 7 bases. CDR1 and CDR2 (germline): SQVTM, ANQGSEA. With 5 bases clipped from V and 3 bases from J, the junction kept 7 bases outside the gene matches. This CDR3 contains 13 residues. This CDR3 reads CSVRGGSIYEQYF. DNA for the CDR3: TGCAGCGTTCGTGGCGGGAGCATCTACGAGCAGTACTTC.

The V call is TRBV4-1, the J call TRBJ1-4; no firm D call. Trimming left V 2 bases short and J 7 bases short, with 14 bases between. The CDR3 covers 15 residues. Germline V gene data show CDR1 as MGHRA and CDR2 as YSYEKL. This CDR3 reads CASSQSWTGVEKLFF. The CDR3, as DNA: TGCGCCAGCAGCCAATCTTGGACTGGGGTTGAAAAACTGTTTTTT.

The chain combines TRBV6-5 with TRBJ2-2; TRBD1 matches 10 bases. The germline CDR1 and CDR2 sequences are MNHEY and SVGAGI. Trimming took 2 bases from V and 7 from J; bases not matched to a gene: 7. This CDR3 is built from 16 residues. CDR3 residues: CASSYTWTGGFGELFF. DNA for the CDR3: TGTGCCAGCAGTTACACTTGGACAGGGGGATTCGGGGAGCTGTTTTTT.